Listed below are T cell receptor beta chains from one sample, sequenced in a study of blood T cell repertoires in COVID-19. Produced via immunoSEQ multiplex PCR; TCRdb's table is partial and in-frame only. In the table there are roughly 300,000 clones, around four fifths of which are singletons. The sequencing sample was made of peripheral blood. These receptors all come from a woman between 45 and 60 years old with acute or convalescent COVID-19. Both conserved end residues are part of each CDR3. A D gene is named only where the DNA matches it firmly. Rows give clone size only sometimes, using once, few, many, or a class for an expanded clone.

d_call	v_call	j_call	clone_size	cdr3_nt	cdr3_aa
NA	TRBV30	TRBJ1-5	NA	TGTGCCTGGAGTGTATTGAGGGAGAATCCCAATCAGCCCCAGCATTTT	CAWSVLRENPNQPQHF
NA	TRBV18	TRBJ2-6	NA	TGTGCCAGCTCACCACCACTTTCCGGGACTCTCGGGGCCAACGTCCTGACTTTC	CASSPPLSGTLGANVLTF
TRBD2	TRBV24-1	TRBJ2-7	NA	TGTGCCACCAGTTCCGGGCGGGAGGGCCCTAGCGAGCAGTACTTC	CATSSGREGPSEQYF
NA	TRBV30	TRBJ2-3	NA	TGTGCCTGGAGTGTATCTAGCGTTGGAGATACGCAGTATTTT	CAWSVSSVGDTQYF
NA	TRBV12-3/TRBV12-4	TRBJ1-1	NA	TGTGCCAGCAGGCGGTACGGTGAAGCTTTCTTT	CASRRYGEAFF
NA	TRBV27	TRBJ2-1	NA	TGTGCCAGCAGCCCCTCCGATGGGAGCTCCTACAATGAGCAGTTCTTC	CASSPSDGSSYNEQFF
NA	TRBV6-1	TRBJ2-1	NA	TGTGCCAGCAGTGAAGGGACAGCTTTCTACAATGAGCAGTTCTTC	CASSEGTAFYNEQFF
NA	TRBV5-6	TRBJ1-6	NA	TGTGCCAGCAGTTCTCTGGGCGCCGAGGGTAATTCACCCCTCCACTTT	CASSSLGAEGNSPLHF
TRBD1	TRBV11-2	TRBJ1-5	NA	TGTGCCAGCAGTACAGGACAGGGGGCCCAGCCCCAGCATTTT	CASSTGQGAQPQHF
NA	TRBV10-1	TRBJ1-1	NA	TGCGCCAGCAGCGTTACCGGACAGACTGAAGCTTTCTTT	CASSVTGQTEAFF
TRBD1	TRBV15	TRBJ1-1	NA	TGTGCCACCAGCAGAGGAAAAACAGGGGACGAAGCTTTCTTT	CATSRGKTGDEAFF
TRBD1	TRBV10-3	TRBJ1-6	NA	TGTGCCATCAGTGAACGACAGGGGAATTCACCCCTCCACTTT	CAISERQGNSPLHF
NA	TRBV5-4	TRBJ2-2	NA	TGTGCCAGCAGCGTGGGAGTTAGTACCGGGGAGCTGTTTTTT	CASSVGVSTGELFF
NA	TRBV7-2	TRBJ2-2	NA	TGTGCCACCTCCTCCTCGGGACTCCGAAACGGGGAGCTGTTTTTT	CATSSSGLRNGELFF
NA	TRBV19	TRBJ1-2	NA	TGTGCCAGTAGTATTGGGCGCGAGCTTCGTGGCTACACCTTC	CASSIGRELRGYTF
NA	TRBV6-1	TRBJ1-1	NA	TGTGCCAGCAGTGAGAGGACTTCTATGAACTCTGAAGCTTTCTTT	CASSERTSMNSEAFF
NA	TRBV27	TRBJ1-1	NA	TGTGCCAGCAGCCGACTCGCCACCTTGAACACTGAAGCTTTCTTT	CASSRLATLNTEAFF
TRBD2	TRBV4-3	TRBJ2-3	NA	TGCGCCAGCAGCCAGATAGCGGGCAGCACAGATACGCAGTATTTT	CASSQIAGSTDTQYF
TRBD2	TRBV28	TRBJ2-2	NA	TGTGCCAGCAGTACCGGGGGGGCCACCGGGGAGCTGTTTTTT	CASSTGGATGELFF
NA	TRBV3-1/TRBV3-2	TRBJ1-3	few	TGTGCCAGCAGCCGTTCGGTCTCTGGAAACACCATATATTTT	CASSRSVSGNTIYF
NA	TRBV4-1	TRBJ1-2	few	TGCGCCAGCAGCCAAGATGGGCGGGGTTGGTATGGCTACACCTTC	CASSQDGRGWYGYTF
NA	TRBV5-1	TRBJ1-1	NA	TGCGCCAGCCGCGACGGACAGCCGAACACTGAAGCTTTCTTT	CASRDGQPNTEAFF
TRBD1	TRBV2	TRBJ1-2	NA	TGTGCCAGCAGTGCTTACCGGGACAGTGTTTTGGGTGGCTACACCTTC	CASSAYRDSVLGGYTF
NA	TRBV19	TRBJ1-5	NA	TGTGCCAGTAGTATACCTGGGAGGAGCAATCAGCCCCAGCATTTT	CASSIPGRSNQPQHF
NA	TRBV12-1	TRBJ1-4	NA	TGTGCCAGCAGCTTGAAGCTTAAGTCAGGGCGTCCTGAAAAACTGTTTTTT	CASSLKLKSGRPEKLFF
TRBD1	TRBV7-6	TRBJ1-5	NA	TGTGCCAGCAGCTCACAGGGGGGCAATCAGCCCCAGCATTTT	CASSSQGGNQPQHF
NA	TRBV6-4	TRBJ2-3	NA	TGTGCCAGCAGTGACATTATAAAGGGGCCACAGTATTTT	CASSDIIKGPQYF
TRBD1	TRBV7-9	TRBJ2-7	NA	TGTGCCAGCAGTCGACCGGGACAGTACTCGCTTGCCTACGAGCAGTACTTC	CASSRPGQYSLAYEQYF
NA	TRBV18	TRBJ1-5	NA	TGTGCCAGCTCCCGGGGGGGGTCTAGCAATCAGCCCCAGCATTTT	CASSRGGSSNQPQHF
NA	TRBV3-1/TRBV3-2	TRBJ1-5	NA	TGTGCCAGCAGCCAAGAGTCCCCTCCAAAGCCCCATCAGCCCCAGCATTTT	CASSQESPPKPHQPQHF
NA	TRBV30	TRBJ2-1	few	TGTGCCTGGAGTGTAGGACTCCCATCCTACAATGAGCAGTTCTTC	CAWSVGLPSYNEQFF
NA	TRBV24-1	TRBJ1-5	NA	TGTGCCACCGCGGACAGTCATAGCAATCAGCCCCAGCATTTT	CATADSHSNQPQHF
TRBD2	TRBV7-3	TRBJ2-1	once	TGTGCCAGCAGCTTAACGCATGGGGGAAGACTAGCGGAGACTTCTGAGGGTAGGGTCTTC	CASSLTHGGRLAETSEGRVF
TRBD2	TRBV7-9	TRBJ2-3	NA	TGTGCCAGCAGCTTAGCAGCGGGGGGCCTCCCAGATACGCAGTATTTT	CASSLAAGGLPDTQYF
TRBD2	TRBV2	TRBJ2-1	once	TGTGCCAGCAGTGAAGGTCCCAGCGGGAGGTCGAAAGAGCAGTTCTTC	CASSEGPSGRSKEQFF
NA	TRBV28	TRBJ1-2	NA	TGTGCCAGCAGGGCTTGGACAGCTACTAACTATGGCTACACCTTC	CASRAWTATNYGYTF
TRBD2	TRBV18	TRBJ2-2	few	TGTGCCAGCTCACCAGGACTAGCGGGGTACACCGGGGAGCTGTTTTTT	CASSPGLAGYTGELFF